The clone carrying this T cell receptor (beta chain) was recorded many times. Its antigen remains unknown. Construction of the TCR beta libraries employed iRepertoire HTBI primers in conjunction with Arm-PCR of CDR3 regions. From the multiplex PCR reads, TCRdb called clonotypes with MiXCR, one entry per CDR3 protein. This sample carries 370,000 or so distinct CDR3 sequences, 15% to 20% of them seen once, and the ten largest clones take around 21%. This sample stems from a study of regulatory T cells in long-lasting Graves disease. Overall study findings and caveats: It is possible that accuracy was reduced by the small size of the sample. Gene preferences differed: TRBV28, TRBJ1-2, TRBJ2-5 in persistent cases.

Germline V gene sequence: CDR1 SNHLY, CDR2 FYNNEI. The CDR3 has 15 amino acids. V shed 4 bases and J 7 bases; nucleotides not matched to a gene: 5. Documented time point: newly diagnosed GD, antithyroid drugs for less than 3 months. From PBMCs, RNA was extracted and then used to make the TCR library. Separately, the same data were catalogued under a study of T cells in Graves' hyperthyroidism and ophthalmopathy. That study adds: Stable hyperthyroidism: no ophthalmopathy progression over 18 months of follow-up.

This clonotype originated in a woman between 18 and 29 years old with Graves disease. The J gene is TRBJ1-6, the V gene TRBV2, with 9 bases identical to TRBD1. The sample here was peripheral blood mononuclear cells (PBMCs), taken at new diagnosis, from a patient treated with antithyroid drugs. The CDR3 DNA is TGTGCCAGCAGTGTTGAAGGACAGGGGAATTCACCCCTCCACTTT. It translates to CASSVEGQGNSPLHF.